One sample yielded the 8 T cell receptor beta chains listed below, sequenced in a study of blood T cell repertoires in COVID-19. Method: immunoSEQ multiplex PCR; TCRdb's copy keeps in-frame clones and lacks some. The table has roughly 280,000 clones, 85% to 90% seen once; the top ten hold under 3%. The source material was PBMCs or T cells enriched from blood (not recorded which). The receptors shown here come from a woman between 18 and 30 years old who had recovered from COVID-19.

This chain's CDR3 is CASSYPGTSGGQTQYF. The CDR3 DNA is TGTGCCAGCAGTTATCCCGGGACTAGCGGGGGACAGACCCAGTACTTC. The V and J genes are TRBV6-2 or TRBV6-3 and TRBJ2-5; TRBD2 agrees at 14 bases. There are 16 residues in the CDR3. V lost 3 bases and J lost 6; bases outside the gene matches: 6. Germline V gene data show CDR1 as MNHEY and CDR2 as SVGEGT.

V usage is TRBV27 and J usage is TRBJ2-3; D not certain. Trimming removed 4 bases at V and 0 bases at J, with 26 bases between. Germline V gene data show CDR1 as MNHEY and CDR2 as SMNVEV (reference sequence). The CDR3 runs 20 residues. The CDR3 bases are TGTGCCAGCAGTTCAATTGATTTCAGGCTACGGCCACCGAGCACAGATACGCAGTATTTT. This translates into CASSSIDFRLRPPSTDTQYF.

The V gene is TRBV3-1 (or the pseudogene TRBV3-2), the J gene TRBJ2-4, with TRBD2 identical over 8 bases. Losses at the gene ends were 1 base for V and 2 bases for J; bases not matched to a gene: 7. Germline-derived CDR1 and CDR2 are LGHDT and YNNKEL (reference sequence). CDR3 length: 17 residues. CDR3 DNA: TGTGCCAGCAGCCAAGTCCTGGCGGGGGGCCCCAAAAACATTCAGTACTTC. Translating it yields CASSQVLAGGPKNIQYF.

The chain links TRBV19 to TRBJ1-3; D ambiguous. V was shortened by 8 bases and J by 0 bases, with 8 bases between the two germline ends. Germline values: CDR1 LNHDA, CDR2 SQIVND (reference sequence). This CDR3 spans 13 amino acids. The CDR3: CASEQSSGNTIYF. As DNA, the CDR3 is TGTGCCAGTGAACAGAGCTCTGGAAACACCATATATTTT.

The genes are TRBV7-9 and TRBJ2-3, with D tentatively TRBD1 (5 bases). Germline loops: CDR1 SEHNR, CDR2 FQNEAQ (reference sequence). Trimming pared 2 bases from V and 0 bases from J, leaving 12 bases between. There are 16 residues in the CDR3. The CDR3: CASSLLLQGSTDTQYF. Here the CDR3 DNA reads TGTGCCAGCAGCTTACTCTTGCAGGGAAGCACAGATACGCAGTATTTT.

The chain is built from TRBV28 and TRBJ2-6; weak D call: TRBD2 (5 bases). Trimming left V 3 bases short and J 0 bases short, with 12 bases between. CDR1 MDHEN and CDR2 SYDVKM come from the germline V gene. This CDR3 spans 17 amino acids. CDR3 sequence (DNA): TGTGCCAGCAGTTTCCTGGGTGGGAGCTCTGGGGCCAACGTCCTGACTTTC. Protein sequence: CASSFLGGSSGANVLTF.

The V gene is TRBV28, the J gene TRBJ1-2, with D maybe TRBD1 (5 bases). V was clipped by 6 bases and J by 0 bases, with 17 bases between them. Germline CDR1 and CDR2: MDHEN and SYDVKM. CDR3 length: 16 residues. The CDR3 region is CASSNSLGVTNYGYTF. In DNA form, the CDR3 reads TGTGCCAGCAGCAATTCTCTAGGGGTTACTAACTATGGCTACACCTTC.

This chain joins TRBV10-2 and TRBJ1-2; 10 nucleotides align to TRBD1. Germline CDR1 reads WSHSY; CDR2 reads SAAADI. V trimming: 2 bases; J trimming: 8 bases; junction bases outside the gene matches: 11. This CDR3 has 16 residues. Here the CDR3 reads CASSETRTGGTEGYTF. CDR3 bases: TGCGCCAGCAGTGAGACCCGGACAGGGGGAACGGAGGGCTACACCTTC.